The text below deals with one T cell receptor (beta chain). Its antigen is unidentified. Indicated treatment: oral pan-JAK inhibitor, 5-10 mg twice daily. Germline V gene lookup returns CDR1 MNHEY and CDR2 SVGAGI. V shed 2 bases and J shed 5 bases, with 12 bases lying between them. The CDR3 totals 14 residues. This entry comes from a study of CD8+ T cells in alopecia areata. General study points: Scalp clonality, along with expanded CD8+ clones among the top 100, was significantly decreased by tofacitinib. Numerous clones, expanded in lesions, remained in scalp and blood during tofacitinib.

Sequencing templates came from extracted RNA that was reverse transcribed into cDNA. Produced via immunoSEQ multiplex PCR; TCRdb's table is partial and in-frame only. Of around 70,000 clones listed, around 29% are singletons. The sequenced sample was CD8+ T cells sorted from blood, obtained at week 4, from a patient treated with tofacitinib. The sequence derives from a human donor with alopecia areata. The chain has TRBV6-5 and TRBJ2-5; the D gene is possibly TRBD2 (6 bases). CDR3 in amino acids: CASSYGSEGETQYF. The CDR3 coding sequence is TGTGCCAGCAGTTACGGATCGGAGGGCGAGACCCAGTACTTC.